The rows below give T cell receptor beta chains drawn from one sample of a study of blood T cell repertoires in COVID-19. Sequencing was performed with immunoSEQ multiplex PCR; in TCRdb, only in-frame clones are kept and a portion is missing. The top ten hold 2.5% to 3% of the sample, which has 200,000 or so clones, about 88% seen once. Sequencing was performed on peripheral blood. These receptors originate from a woman aged 60-75 years with acute or convalescent COVID-19. CDR3s include the opening cysteine and the closing phenylalanine or tryptophan. A D gene is named only where the DNA matches it firmly. Rows may omit the clone size; those that give it use once, few, many or a size class.

V	size	D	J	length	DNA	CDR3
TRBV5-1	NA	TRBD1	TRBJ1-2	13	TGCGCCAGCAGCTTAATGACAGGGGATGGCTACACCTTC	CASSLMTGDGYTF
TRBV15	NA	NA	TRBJ2-6	16	TGTGCCACCAGCAGAAGAAGTGACTTAGGGGCCAACGTCCTGACTTTC	CATSRRSDLGANVLTF
TRBV5-4	NA	NA	TRBJ1-5	13	TGTGCCAGCAGCTTTCTCCTTAATCAGCCCCAGCATTTT	CASSFLLNQPQHF
TRBV30	NA	NA	TRBJ2-6	19	TGTGCCTGGAGAGATCGACAGTCCCCCATGAGCTCTGGGGCCAACGTCCTGACTTTC	CAWRDRQSPMSSGANVLTF
TRBV30	few	TRBD1	TRBJ2-7	13	TGTGCCCTCAAGGGGACAGTTAGCTACGAGCAGTACTTC	CALKGTVSYEQYF
TRBV12-3/TRBV12-4	NA	NA	TRBJ1-2	13	TGTGCCAGCAGTTTAAATCGTTGGCAGACACGGATCTTC	CASSLNRWQTRIF
TRBV7-8	few	NA	TRBJ2-5	17	TGTGCCAGCAGCCCCGCCCCGGGTCGACCCAAACAAGAGACCCAGTACTTC	CASSPAPGRPKQETQYF
TRBV10-1	NA	TRBD2	TRBJ2-1	14	TGCGCCAGCAGTTTAGCGGGATTAGGAAATGAGCAGTTCTTC	CASSLAGLGNEQFF
TRBV19	NA	NA	TRBJ1-5	17	TGTGCCAGTAGTATTAATTACCGGGGTTATAGCAATCAGCCCCAGCATTTT	CASSINYRGYSNQPQHF
TRBV5-5	NA	NA	TRBJ2-2	16	TGTGCCAGCAGCGGCCCGGGACACCTGAACACCGGGGAGCTGTTTTTT	CASSGPGHLNTGELFF
TRBV11-3	NA	TRBD2	TRBJ2-1	15	TGTGCCAGCAGCACCCGACTAGCAGGTGGCGATGAGCAGTTCTTC	CASSTRLAGGDEQFF
TRBV6-6	NA	TRBD1	TRBJ2-6	17	TGTGCCAGCAGTCGGGACAGGGGGCTTTCTGGGGCCAACGTCCTGACTTTC	CASSRDRGLSGANVLTF
TRBV28	NA	NA	TRBJ2-2	12	TGTGCCAGCCTCCTCTTCACCGGGGAGCTGTTTTTT	CASLLFTGELFF
TRBV5-1	NA	TRBD1	TRBJ1-5	15	TGCGCCAGCAGCTTAACAGGGGGCTGGGATCAGCCCCAGCATTTT	CASSLTGGWDQPQHF
TRBV10-3	NA	NA	TRBJ2-2	14	TGTGCCATCAACGGGGGATACGACACCGGGGAGCTGTTTTTT	CAINGGYDTGELFF
TRBV18	NA	NA	TRBJ2-7	14	TGTGCCAGCTCACCCCCAACAGGGTATAGCGAGCAGTACTTC	CASSPPTGYSEQYF
TRBV6-6	NA	NA	TRBJ1-4	16	TGTGCCAGCAGAAGATCTCCGCAGACGGAGAGTGAAAAACTGTTTTTT	CASRRSPQTESEKLFF
TRBV19	NA	NA	TRBJ1-1	13	TGTGCCAGTAGTGTAACAGGAAACACTGAAGCTTTCTTT	CASSVTGNTEAFF
TRBV5-1	NA	TRBD1	TRBJ1-2	15	TGCGCCAGCAGCGCCACAGGGGCGCGCGTCTATGGCTACACCTTC	CASSATGARVYGYTF
TRBV19	NA	TRBD1	TRBJ2-6	17	TGTGCCACTAACCCGACAGGGCACAGCTCTGGGGCCAACGTCCTGACTTTC	CATNPTGHSSGANVLTF
TRBV4-2	NA	TRBD2	TRBJ2-1	16	TGTGCCAGCAGCCCCCTACGGGGGGGGCGGTACAATGAGCAGTTCTTC	CASSPLRGGRYNEQFF
TRBV12-3/TRBV12-4	NA	NA	TRBJ2-7	13	TGTGCCAGCAGTGTTAACAGGGTTGGCGAGCAGTACTTC	CASSVNRVGEQYF
TRBV30	NA	NA	TRBJ1-4	13	TGTGCCTGGAGCCGTTCGGAGGTTGAAAAACTGTTTTTT	CAWSRSEVEKLFF
TRBV7-8	NA	NA	TRBJ1-2	14	TGTGCCAGCAGCTTGAGGGAAACTAACTATGGCTACACCTTC	CASSLRETNYGYTF
TRBV19	NA	TRBD1	TRBJ1-5	18	TGTGCCAGTAGTTCTACCCCCGGGACAGGGTCCAGCAATCAGCCCCAGCATTTT	CASSSTPGTGSSNQPQHF
TRBV30	NA	NA	TRBJ1-1	13	TGTGCCTGGAGCACCCAGGCCAACACTGAAGCTTTCTTT	CAWSTQANTEAFF
TRBV5-1	NA	NA	TRBJ1-1	13	TGCGCCAGCAGCCTAACAGGGAACACTGAAGCTTTCTTT	CASSLTGNTEAFF
TRBV2	NA	NA	TRBJ1-1	12	TGTGCCAGCAGGGCCTTTAACACTGAAGCTTTCTTT	CASRAFNTEAFF
TRBV25-1	NA	TRBD2	TRBJ2-5	17	TGTGCCAGCAGTGACCCTGGTAGCGGGAGGGCCCAGGAGACCCAGTACTTC	CASSDPGSGRAQETQYF
TRBV19	NA	NA	TRBJ1-1	13	TGTGCCAGTAGTCACGCAGGGAACACTGAAGCTTTCTTT	CASSHAGNTEAFF
TRBV10-1	NA	NA	TRBJ1-4	12	TGCGCCAGCAGTGAGTCTGGACAGAAACTGTTTTTT	CASSESGQKLFF
TRBV24-1	NA	NA	TRBJ1-6	16	TGTGCCACCAGTGAGCCCAAAGTCGGGGGATACTCGCTCCTCCACTTT	CATSEPKVGGYSLLHF
TRBV5-1	NA	NA	TRBJ2-1	13	TGCGCCAGCTTTAAACAGGGTGGCGATGAGCAGTTCTTC	CASFKQGGDEQFF
TRBV27	once	NA	TRBJ1-2	14	TGTGCCAGCAGGTTGTCGGGGGCTAACTATGGCTACACCTTC	CASRLSGANYGYTF
TRBV6-6	NA	TRBD1	TRBJ2-7	15	TGTGCCAGCAGCTATCCGGGACAGGGGTCTTACGAGCAGTACTTC	CASSYPGQGSYEQYF
TRBV7-3	NA	NA	TRBJ2-7	14	TGTGCCAGCAGCTTAAGCCAGGGTTCCTACGAGCAGTACTTC	CASSLSQGSYEQYF